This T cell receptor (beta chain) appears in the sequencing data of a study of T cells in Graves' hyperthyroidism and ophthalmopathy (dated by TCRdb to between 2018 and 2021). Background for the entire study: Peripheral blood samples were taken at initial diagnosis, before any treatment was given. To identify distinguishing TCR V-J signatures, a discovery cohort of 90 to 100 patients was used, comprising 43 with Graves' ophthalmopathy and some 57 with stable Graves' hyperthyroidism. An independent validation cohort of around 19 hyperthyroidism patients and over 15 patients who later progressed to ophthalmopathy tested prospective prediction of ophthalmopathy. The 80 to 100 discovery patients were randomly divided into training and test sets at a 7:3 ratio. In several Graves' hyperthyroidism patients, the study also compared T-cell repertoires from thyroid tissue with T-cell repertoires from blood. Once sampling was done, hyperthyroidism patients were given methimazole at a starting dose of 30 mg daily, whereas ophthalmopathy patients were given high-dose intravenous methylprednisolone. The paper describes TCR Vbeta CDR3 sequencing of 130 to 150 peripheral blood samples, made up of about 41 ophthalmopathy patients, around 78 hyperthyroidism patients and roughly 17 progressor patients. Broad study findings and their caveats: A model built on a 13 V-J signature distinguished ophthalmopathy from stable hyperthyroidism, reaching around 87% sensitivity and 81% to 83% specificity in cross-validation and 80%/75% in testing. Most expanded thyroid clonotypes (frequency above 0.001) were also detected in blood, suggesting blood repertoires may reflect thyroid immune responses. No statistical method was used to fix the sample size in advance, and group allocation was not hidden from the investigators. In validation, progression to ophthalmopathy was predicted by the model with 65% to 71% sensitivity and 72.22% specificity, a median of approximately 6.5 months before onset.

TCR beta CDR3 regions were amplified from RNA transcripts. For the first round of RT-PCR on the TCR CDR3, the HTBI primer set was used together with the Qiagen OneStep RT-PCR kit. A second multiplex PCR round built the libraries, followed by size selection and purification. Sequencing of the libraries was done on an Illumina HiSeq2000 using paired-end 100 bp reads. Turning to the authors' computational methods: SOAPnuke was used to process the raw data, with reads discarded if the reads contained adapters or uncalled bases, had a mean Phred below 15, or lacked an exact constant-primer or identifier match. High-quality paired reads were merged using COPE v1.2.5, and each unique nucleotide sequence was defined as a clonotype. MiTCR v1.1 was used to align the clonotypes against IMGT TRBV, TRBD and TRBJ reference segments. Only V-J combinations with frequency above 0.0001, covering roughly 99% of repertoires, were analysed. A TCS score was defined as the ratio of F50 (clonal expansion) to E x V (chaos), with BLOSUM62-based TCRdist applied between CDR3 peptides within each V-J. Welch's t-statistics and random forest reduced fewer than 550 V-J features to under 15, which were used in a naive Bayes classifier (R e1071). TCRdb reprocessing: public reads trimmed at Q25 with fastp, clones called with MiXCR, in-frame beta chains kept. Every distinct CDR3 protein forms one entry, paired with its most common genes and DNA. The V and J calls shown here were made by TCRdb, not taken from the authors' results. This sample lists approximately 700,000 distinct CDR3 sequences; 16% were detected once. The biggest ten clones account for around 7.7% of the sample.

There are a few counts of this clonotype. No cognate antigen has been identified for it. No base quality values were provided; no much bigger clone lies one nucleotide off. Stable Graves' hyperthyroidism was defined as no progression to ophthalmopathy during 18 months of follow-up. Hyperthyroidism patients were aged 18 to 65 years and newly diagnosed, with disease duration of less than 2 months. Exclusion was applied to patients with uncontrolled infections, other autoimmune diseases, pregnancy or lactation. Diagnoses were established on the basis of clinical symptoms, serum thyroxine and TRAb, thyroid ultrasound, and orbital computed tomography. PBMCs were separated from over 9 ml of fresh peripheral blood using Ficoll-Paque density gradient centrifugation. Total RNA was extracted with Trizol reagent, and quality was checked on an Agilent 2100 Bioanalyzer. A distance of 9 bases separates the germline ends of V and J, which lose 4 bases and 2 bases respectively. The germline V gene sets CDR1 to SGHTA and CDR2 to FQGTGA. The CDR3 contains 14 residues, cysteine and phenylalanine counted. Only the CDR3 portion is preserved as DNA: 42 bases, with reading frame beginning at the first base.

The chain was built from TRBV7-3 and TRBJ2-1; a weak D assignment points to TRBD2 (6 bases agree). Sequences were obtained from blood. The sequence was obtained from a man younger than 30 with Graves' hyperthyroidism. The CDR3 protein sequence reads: CASSSLAPYNEQFF. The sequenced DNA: TGTGCCAGCAGCTCACTAGCCCCCTACAATGAGCAGTTCTTC.